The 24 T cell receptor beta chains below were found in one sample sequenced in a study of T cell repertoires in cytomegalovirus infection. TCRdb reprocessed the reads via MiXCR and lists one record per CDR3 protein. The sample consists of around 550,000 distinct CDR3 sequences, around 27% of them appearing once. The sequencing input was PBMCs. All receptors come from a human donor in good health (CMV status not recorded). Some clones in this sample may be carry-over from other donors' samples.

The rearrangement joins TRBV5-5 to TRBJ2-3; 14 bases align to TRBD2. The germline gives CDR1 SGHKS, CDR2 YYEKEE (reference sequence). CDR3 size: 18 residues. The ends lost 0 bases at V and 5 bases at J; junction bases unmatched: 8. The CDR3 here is CASSLEVLTSGRGDTQYF. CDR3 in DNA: TGTGCCAGCAGCTTGGAAGTGTTGACTAGCGGGAGGGGAGATACGCAGTATTTT.

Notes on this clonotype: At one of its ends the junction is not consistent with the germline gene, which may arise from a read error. The CDR3 sequence: CASSPQDRAKDTEAFF. In nucleotides, the CDR3 is TGTGCCAGCAGCCCCCAGGACAGGGCGAAGGACACTGAGGCTTTCTTT. The rearrangement uses TRBV28 and TRBJ1-1, with TRBD1 identical over 8 bases. Germline V gene lookup returns CDR1 MDHEN and CDR2 SYDVKM. The CDR3 is 16 residues long.

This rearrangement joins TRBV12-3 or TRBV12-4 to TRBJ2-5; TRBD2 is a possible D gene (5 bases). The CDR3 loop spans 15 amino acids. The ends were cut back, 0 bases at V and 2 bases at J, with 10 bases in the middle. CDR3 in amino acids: CASSLARSAQETQYF. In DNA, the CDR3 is TGTGCCAGCAGTTTAGCGCGTAGCGCTCAAGAGACCCAGTACTTC.

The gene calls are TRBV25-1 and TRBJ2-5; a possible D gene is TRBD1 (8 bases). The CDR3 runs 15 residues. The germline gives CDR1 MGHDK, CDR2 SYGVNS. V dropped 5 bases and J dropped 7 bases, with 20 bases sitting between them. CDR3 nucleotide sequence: TGTGCCAGCAGTCTAGAAGCAGGGGGCGGGGGGACCCAGTACTTC. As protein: CASSLEAGGGGTQYF.

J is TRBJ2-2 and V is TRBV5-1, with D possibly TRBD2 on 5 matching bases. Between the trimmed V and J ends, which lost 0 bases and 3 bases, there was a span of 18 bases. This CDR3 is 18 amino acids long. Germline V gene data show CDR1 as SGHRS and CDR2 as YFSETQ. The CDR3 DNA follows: TGCGCCAGCAGCTTGGTGCCAGAGAAACTAGTAGACACCGGGGAGCTGTTTTTT. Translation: CASSLVPEKLVDTGELFF.

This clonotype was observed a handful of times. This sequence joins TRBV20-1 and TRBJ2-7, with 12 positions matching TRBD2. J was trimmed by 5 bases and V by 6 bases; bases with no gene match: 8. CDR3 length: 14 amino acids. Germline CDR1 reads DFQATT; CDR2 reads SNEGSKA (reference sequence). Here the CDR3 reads CSAKRLAGANEQYF. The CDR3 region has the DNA TGCAGTGCAAAACGACTAGCGGGAGCCAACGAGCAGTACTTC.

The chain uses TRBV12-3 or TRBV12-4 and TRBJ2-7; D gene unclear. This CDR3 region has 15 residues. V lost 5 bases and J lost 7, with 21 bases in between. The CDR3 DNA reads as TGTGCCAGCAGTCCCCCCGGGCCCCGGATGGGAGAGCAGTACTTC. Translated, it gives CASSPPGPRMGEQYF.

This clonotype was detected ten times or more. CDR3 in DNA: TGTGCCAGCAGTGATATAGGAACAGTAAACCAAGAGACCCAGTACTTC. Encoded protein: CASSDIGTVNQETQYF. The chain couples TRBV6-1 to TRBJ2-5; D ambiguous. Germline CDR1 is MNHNS and CDR2 is SASEGT. Trimming stripped 3 bases from V and 0 bases from J, with 14 bases between. The CDR3 is 16 amino acids.

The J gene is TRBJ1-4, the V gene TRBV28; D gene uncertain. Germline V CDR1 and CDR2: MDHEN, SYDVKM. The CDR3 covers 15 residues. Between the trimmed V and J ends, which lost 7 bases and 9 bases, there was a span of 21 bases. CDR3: CASTSLEDTMKKLFF. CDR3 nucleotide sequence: TGTGCCAGCACCTCTCTGGAAGATACTATGAAAAAACTGTTTTTT.

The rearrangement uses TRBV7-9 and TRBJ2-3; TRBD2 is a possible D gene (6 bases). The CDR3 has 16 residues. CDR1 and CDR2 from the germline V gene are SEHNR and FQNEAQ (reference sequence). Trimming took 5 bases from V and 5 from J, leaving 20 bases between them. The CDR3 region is CASSLGPSARGDTQYF. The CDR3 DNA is TGTGCCAGCAGCCTGGGACCTAGCGCGCGGGGAGATACGCAGTATTTT.

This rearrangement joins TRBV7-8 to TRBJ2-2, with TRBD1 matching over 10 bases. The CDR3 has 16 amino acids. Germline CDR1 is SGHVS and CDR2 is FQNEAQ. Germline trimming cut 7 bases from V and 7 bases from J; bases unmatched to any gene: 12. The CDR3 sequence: CASNPYARTGGGELFF. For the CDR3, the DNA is TGTGCCAGCAACCCCTACGCCCGGACAGGGGGCGGGGAGCTGTTTTTT.

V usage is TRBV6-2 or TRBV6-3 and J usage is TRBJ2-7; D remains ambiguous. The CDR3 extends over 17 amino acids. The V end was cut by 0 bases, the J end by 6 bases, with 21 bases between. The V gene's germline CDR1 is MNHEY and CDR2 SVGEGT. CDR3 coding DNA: TGTGCCAGCAGTTACTCGAAGTTGACGCCGTGGGTGGGCGAGCAGTACGTC. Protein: CASSYSKLTPWVGEQYV.

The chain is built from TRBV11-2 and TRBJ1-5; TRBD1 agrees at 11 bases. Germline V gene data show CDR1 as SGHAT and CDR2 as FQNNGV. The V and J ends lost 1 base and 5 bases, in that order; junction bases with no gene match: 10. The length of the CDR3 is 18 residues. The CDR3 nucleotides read TGTGCCAGCAGCTTAGGTGGCCTTGGGACAGGGGGTTATCAGCCCCAGCATTTT. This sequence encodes CASSLGGLGTGGYQPQHF.

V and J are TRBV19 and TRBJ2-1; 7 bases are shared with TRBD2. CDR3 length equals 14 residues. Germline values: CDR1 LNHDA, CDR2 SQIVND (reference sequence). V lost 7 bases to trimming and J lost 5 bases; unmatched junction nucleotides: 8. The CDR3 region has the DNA TGTGCCAGTACCCTGACTAGCAACCACAATGAGCAGTTCTTC. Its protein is CASTLTSNHNEQFF. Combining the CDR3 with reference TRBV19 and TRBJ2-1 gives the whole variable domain DGGITQSPKYLFRKEGQNVTLSCEQNLNHDAMYWYRQDPGQGLRLIYYSQIVNDFQKGDIAEGYSVSREKKESFPLTVTSAQKNPTAFYLCASTLTSNHNEQFFGPGTRLTVL.

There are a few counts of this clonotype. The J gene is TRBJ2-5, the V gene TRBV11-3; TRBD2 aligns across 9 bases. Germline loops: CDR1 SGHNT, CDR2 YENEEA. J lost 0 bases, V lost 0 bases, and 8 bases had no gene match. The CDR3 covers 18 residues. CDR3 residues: CASSLDQAGGPHQETQYF. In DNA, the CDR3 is TGTGCCAGCAGCTTAGATCAGGCGGGAGGGCCCCACCAAGAGACCCAGTACTTC. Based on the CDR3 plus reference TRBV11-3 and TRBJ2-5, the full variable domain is EAGVVQSPRYKIIEKKQPVAFWCNPISGHNTLYWYLQNLGQGPELLIRYENEEAVDDSQLPKDRFSAERLKGVDSTLKIQPAELGDSAVYLCASSLDQAGGPHQETQYFGPGTRLLVL.

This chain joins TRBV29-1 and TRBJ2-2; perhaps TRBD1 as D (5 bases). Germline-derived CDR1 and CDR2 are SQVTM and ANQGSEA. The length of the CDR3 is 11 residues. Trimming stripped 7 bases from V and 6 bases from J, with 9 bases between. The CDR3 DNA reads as TGCAGCGCCAGGGATTCCGGGGAGCTGTTTTTT. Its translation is CSARDSGELFF.

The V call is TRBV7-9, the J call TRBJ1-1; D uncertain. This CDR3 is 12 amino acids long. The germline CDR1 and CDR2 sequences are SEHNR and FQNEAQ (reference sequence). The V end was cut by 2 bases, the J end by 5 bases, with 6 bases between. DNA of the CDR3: TGTGCCAGCAGCTTAATAGAGACTGAAGCTTTCTTT. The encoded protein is CASSLIETEAFF.

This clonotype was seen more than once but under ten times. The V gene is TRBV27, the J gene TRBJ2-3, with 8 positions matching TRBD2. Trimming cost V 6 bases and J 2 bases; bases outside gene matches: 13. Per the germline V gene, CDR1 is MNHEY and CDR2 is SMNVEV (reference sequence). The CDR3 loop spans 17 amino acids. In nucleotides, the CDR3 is TGTGCCAGCAGCCCGGGGTTCTCGCGGGAGGTCACAGATACGCAGTATTTT. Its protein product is CASSPGFSREVTDTQYF.

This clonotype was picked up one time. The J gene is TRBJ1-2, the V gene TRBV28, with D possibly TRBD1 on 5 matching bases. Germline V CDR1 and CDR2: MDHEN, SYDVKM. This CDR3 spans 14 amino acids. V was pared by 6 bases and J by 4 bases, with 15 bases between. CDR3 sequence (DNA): TGTGCCAGCAGGTTCCGGGACGGTTCCTATGGCTACACCTTC. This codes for CASRFRDGSYGYTF.

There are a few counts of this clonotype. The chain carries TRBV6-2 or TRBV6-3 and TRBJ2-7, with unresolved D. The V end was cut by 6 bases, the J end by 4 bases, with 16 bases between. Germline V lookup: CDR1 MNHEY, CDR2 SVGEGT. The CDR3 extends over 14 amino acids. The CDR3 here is CASSPVRSAYEQYV. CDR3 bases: TGTGCCAGCAGCCCCGTGCGGTCAGCTTACGAGCAGTACGTC.

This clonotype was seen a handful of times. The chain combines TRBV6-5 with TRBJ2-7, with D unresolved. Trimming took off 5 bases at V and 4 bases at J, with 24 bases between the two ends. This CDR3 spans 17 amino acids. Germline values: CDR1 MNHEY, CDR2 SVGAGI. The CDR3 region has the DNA TGTGCCAGCAGTATAGGCCCACGACAAGGAGTGTTGTACGAGCAGTACTTC. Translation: CASSIGPRQGVLYEQYF.

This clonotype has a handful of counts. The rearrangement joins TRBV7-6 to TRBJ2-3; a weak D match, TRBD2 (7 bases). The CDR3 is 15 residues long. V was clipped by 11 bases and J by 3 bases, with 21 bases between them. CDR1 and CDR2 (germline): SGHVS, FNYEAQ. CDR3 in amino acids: CAGGPGGDGTDTQYF. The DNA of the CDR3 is TGTGCCGGGGGGCCGGGAGGCGATGGAACAGATACGCAGTATTTT.

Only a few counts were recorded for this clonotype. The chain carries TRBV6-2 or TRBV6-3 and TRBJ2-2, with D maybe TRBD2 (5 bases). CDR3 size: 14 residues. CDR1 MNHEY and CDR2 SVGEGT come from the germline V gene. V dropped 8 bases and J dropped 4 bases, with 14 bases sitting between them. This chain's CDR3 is CASARLAGTGELFF. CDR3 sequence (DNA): TGTGCCAGCGCGAGGCTGGCGGGCACCGGGGAGCTGTTTTTT.

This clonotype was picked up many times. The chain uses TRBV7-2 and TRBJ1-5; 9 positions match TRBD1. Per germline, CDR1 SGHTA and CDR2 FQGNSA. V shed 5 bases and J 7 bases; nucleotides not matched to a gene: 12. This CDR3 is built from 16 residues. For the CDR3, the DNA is TGTGCCAGCAGCGGCGGGACAGGGAAAGGAGGCCAGCCCCAGCATTTT. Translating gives CASSGGTGKGGQPQHF.